What follows are 14 T cell receptor beta chains derived from one specimen sequenced in a study of post-analysis software for immune sequencing data. Study observations and caveats: When patients were compared with controls, a handful of TRBV segments were more frequent, TRBV5-6, TRBV5-1 and TRBV20-1 among them.

TCR beta cDNA libraries included unique molecular identifiers. TCRdb processed the PCR reads anew with MiXCR; each CDR3 protein has one entry. The sample yields around 200,000 distinct CDR3 sequences, around 30% seen once. Antigen specificity for these receptors is unknown. Sequenced input: blood. The receptor set was obtained from a girl aged 2 to 17 with multiple sclerosis.

This chain links TRBV20-1 with TRBJ1-2; 7 bases are a match to TRBD1. Trimming took 1 base from V and 7 from J; bases not matched to a gene: 6. Germline V gene data show CDR1 as DFQATT and CDR2 as SNEGSKA (reference sequence). This CDR3 has 13 amino acids. The CDR3: CSARGVGGVGYTF. Written as DNA, the CDR3 is TGCAGTGCTAGAGGGGTAGGGGGCGTTGGCTACACCTTC.

About this clonotype: A much larger clone differs from this one at a single base, so this may be a read error. The chain has TRBV5-1 and TRBJ2-5; no clear D gene. From germline, CDR1 is SGHRS and CDR2 YFSETQ. CDR3 size: 13 residues. Trimming took off 3 bases at V and 1 base at J, with 7 bases between the two ends. The CDR3 region has the DNA TGCGCCAGCAGCTCGGCAGGCCAAGAGACCCAGTACTTC. Amino acid sequence: CASSSAGQETQYF.

The chain uses TRBV21-1 and TRBJ1-5; the table assigns TRBD1, which was not confirmed against the DNA. TRBV21-1 has pseudogene status. The CDR3 length is 12 residues. The CDR3 spells CASTPGGQPQHF. The CDR3, as DNA: TGTGCCAGCACCCCCGGTGGTCAGCCCCAGCATTTT.

The CDR3 DNA follows: TGTGCCAGCAGCTTAGCTGGTCAGGGGGATGGCTACACCTTC. Residues: CASSLAGQGDGYTF. The J gene is TRBJ1-2, the V gene TRBV7-9; 7 bases are shared with TRBD1. The V gene end was trimmed by 0 bases and the J gene end by 6 bases; junction bases not matched to a gene: 4. Germline CDR1 reads SEHNR; CDR2 reads FQNEAQ (reference sequence). The CDR3 has 14 residues.

This chain links TRBV6-5 with TRBJ2-3; D is uncertain. Germline V lookup: CDR1 MNHEY, CDR2 SVGAGI. The CDR3 runs to 14 residues. Trimming cost V 5 bases and J 8 bases, with 17 bases left between them. CDR3 sequence (DNA): TGTGCCAGCAGTAGCCGGGCCCGGCTTTCTACGCAGTATTTT. Translated, it gives CASSSRARLSTQYF.

This clonotype was observed a handful of times. This chain joins TRBV3-1 and TRBJ2-3; D perhaps matches TRBD2 (5 bases). The CDR3 loop spans 16 amino acids. CDR1 LGHDT and CDR2 YNNKEL come from the germline V gene (reference sequence). The V end was cut by 3 bases, the J end by 6 bases, with 19 bases between. CDR3 sequence reads: CASSHSRQDSADTQYF. CDR3 bases: TGTGCCAGCAGCCATTCTCGGCAGGACTCGGCGGATACGCAGTATTTT.

This clonotype was detected ten times or more. V usage is TRBV28 and J usage is TRBJ2-3, with 9 nucleotides matching TRBD2. The CDR3 loop spans 17 amino acids. CDR1 MDHEN and CDR2 SYDVKM come from the germline V gene. J lost 6 bases, V lost 4 bases, and 14 bases had no gene match. The CDR3 nucleotides are TGTGCCAGCAGTTCCCTGACTAGCGGCCCTATTTGGGATACGCAGTATTTT. As protein: CASSSLTSGPIWDTQYF.

The chain joins TRBV6-5 to TRBJ1-4; D may be TRBD1 (5 bases). Trimming took off 7 bases at V and 0 bases at J, with 9 bases between the two ends. The germline V gene encodes CDR1 MNHEY and CDR2 SVGAGI. This CDR3 contains 14 residues. CDR3 nucleotides: TGTGCCAGCAAAGGGACGGCAACTAATGAAAAACTGTTTTTT. As protein: CASKGTATNEKLFF.

This clonotype was observed a few times. The chain combines TRBV7-3 with TRBJ2-1; 11 nucleotides line up with TRBD2. Looked up from germline, CDR1 is SGHTA and CDR2 is FQGTGA. J gave up 4 bases and V 5 bases, and 7 bases lay outside the gene matches. The CDR3 has 16 amino acids. CDR3 residues: CASSKAGTSGYNEQFF. CDR3 coding DNA: TGTGCCAGCAGCAAAGCCGGGACTAGCGGTTACAATGAGCAGTTCTTC. Supplemented by reference TRBV7-3 and TRBJ2-1, the full variable domain reads GAGVSQTPSNKVTEKGKYVELRCDPISGHTALYWYRQSLGQGPEFLIYFQGTGAADDSGLPNDRFFAVRPEGSVSTLKIQRTERGDSAVYLCASSKAGTSGYNEQFFGPGTRLTVL.

This sequence joins TRBV2 and TRBJ2-5, with no clear D. Germline CDR1 SNHLY, CDR2 FYNNEI. Trimming took 4 bases from V and 1 from J, leaving 25 bases between them. This CDR3 comprises 19 residues. The CDR3 DNA is TGTGCCAGCAGTGGATACCGGGCGACCCAGAAGACATCCCAAGAGACCCAGTACTTC. Its protein product is CASSGYRATQKTSQETQYF.

This clonotype was seen only a few times. The chain couples TRBV12-3 or TRBV12-4 to TRBJ2-3; D unresolved. The CDR3 totals 12 residues. V lost 3 bases to trimming and J lost 6 bases, with 7 bases between them. The CDR3 here is CASSLAPDTQYF. CDR3 nucleotide sequence: TGTGCCAGCAGTTTGGCTCCGGATACGCAGTATTTT.

In this sample, this clonotype turned up a few times. In DNA form, the CDR3 reads TGTGCCAGCAGTATTTCGACAGGGGGCCGGACTGAAGCTTTCTTT. As protein: CASSISTGGRTEAFF. V usage is TRBV28 and J usage is TRBJ1-1; 10 nucleotides line up with TRBD1. The CDR3 runs to 15 residues. Germline CDR1 reads MDHEN; CDR2 reads SYDVKM. V shed 5 bases, J shed 5 bases, and the junction held 8 bases outside the gene matches.

A few counts support this clonotype. This CDR3 is CASSLEFQSTGELFF. The CDR3 DNA is TGTGCCAGCAGCTTAGAGTTCCAGTCCACCGGGGAGCTGTTTTTT. V is TRBV7-7 and J is TRBJ2-2; unclear D gene. Trimming pared 1 base from V and 4 bases from J, leaving 10 bases between. The CDR3 sequence is 15 residues long. The germline gives CDR1 SSHAT, CDR2 FNYEAQ (reference sequence).

This clonotype was counted only a few times. An end of the junction differs from the germline gene, which may be a read error. V is TRBV6-5 and J is TRBJ2-7; maybe TRBD2 (5 bases). The last part of the DNA fits TRBJ2-4 better; the J call may be wrong. In germline, CDR1 is MNHEY, CDR2 SVGAGI. The CDR3 has 14 residues. CDR3 coding DNA: TGTGCCAACAGTGACTACGGAGCCAAAAACATTCAGTACTTC. It translates to CANSDYGAKNIQYF.